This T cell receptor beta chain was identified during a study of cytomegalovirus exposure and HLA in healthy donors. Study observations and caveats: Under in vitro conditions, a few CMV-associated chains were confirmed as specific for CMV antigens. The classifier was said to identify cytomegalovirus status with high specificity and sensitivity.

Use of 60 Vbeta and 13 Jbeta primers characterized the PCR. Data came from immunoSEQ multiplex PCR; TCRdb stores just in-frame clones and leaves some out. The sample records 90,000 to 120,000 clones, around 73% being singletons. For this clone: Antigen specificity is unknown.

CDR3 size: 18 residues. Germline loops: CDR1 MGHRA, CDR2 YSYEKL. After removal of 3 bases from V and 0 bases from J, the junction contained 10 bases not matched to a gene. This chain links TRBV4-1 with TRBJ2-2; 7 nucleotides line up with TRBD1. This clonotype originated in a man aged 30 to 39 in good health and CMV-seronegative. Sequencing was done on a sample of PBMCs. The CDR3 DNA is TGCGCCAGCAGCCATTTTAGAAGAACAGGGGCGAACACCGGGGAGCTGTTTTTT. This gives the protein CASSHFRRTGANTGELFF.